The rows below give T cell receptor beta chains drawn from one sample of a study of T cell repertoires in cytomegalovirus infection. TCRdb reprocessed the reads with MiXCR, giving one entry per CDR3 protein. The sample holds roughly 800,000 distinct CDR3 sequences, 25% to 30% seen once. These receptors' targets are unknown. The sequenced sample was cultured CD8+ T cells from PBMCs, obtained from culture after CMV antigen stimulation. The receptors shown here come from a human donor in good health (CMV status not recorded). Some clones in this sample may be carry-over from other donors' samples. The CDR3 runs from the conserved cysteine through the conserved F or W. D genes are given only for firm matches. Only some rows state a clone size, as once, few, many or a class for expanded clones.

d_gene | abundance | j_gene | v_gene | CDR3aa | CDR3nt
TRBD1 | . | TRBJ2-2 | TRBV6-1 | CASSTGGSGELFF | TGTGCCAGCAGTACAGGGGGATCCGGGGAGCTGTTTTTT
. | many | TRBJ2-5 | TRBV7-2 | CASSGAEETQYF | TGTGCCAGCTCGGGGGCAGAGGAGACCCAGTACTTC
TRBD2 | . | TRBJ2-5 | TRBV6-2/TRBV6-3 | CASSYSRLAGGKQETQYF | TGTGCCAGCAGTTACTCGAGACTAGCGGGGGGAAAGCAAGAGACCCAGTACTTC
. | many | TRBJ1-1 | TRBV7-6 | CASSLFPDTEAFF | TGTGCCAGCAGCCTTTTTCCCGACACTGAAGCTTTCTTT
. | many | TRBJ2-3 | TRBV7-6 | CASSSQNTQYF | TGTGCCAGCAGCTCCCAAAATACGCAGTATTTT
. | . | TRBJ2-5 | TRBV12-3/TRBV12-4 | CASSSTEGYQETQYF | TGTGCCAGCAGTTCGACGGAAGGGTACCAAGAGACCCAGTACTTC
TRBD2 | few | TRBJ2-5 | TRBV15 | CATWSGGAETQYF | TGTGCCACCTGGAGCGGGGGGGCCGAGACCCAGTACTTC
. | many | TRBJ2-7 | TRBV7-2 | CASSRGWGDSEQYF | TGTGCCAGCAGCCGGGGGTGGGGGGATAGCGAGCAGTACTTC
. | . | TRBJ1-1 | TRBV4-1 | CASSQVIGGTEAFF | TGCGCCAGCAGCCAAGTTATAGGGGGAACTGAAGCTTTCTTT
. | many | TRBJ1-1 | TRBV7-2 | CASSLMRGGTEAFF | TGTGCCAGCAGCTTAATGAGGGGAGGGACTGAAGCTTTCTTT
TRBD2 | few | TRBJ2-1 | TRBV7-6 | CASSLTGTSGGIRYNEQFF | TGTGCCAGCAGCTTAACCGGGACTAGCGGGGGAATTCGGTACAATGAGCAGTTCTTC
. | few | TRBJ1-3 | TRBV12-3/TRBV12-4 | CAWYSGNTIYF | TGTGCCTGGTACTCTGGAAACACCATATATTTT
. | . | TRBJ2-1 | TRBV27 | CASSLGGRHSEQFF | TGTGCCAGCAGTTTAGGGGGACGACATAGTGAGCAGTTCTTC
TRBD2 | few | TRBJ2-5 | TRBV7-9 | CASSLDTSGGKGETQYF | TGTGCCAGCAGCTTAGACACTAGCGGGGGAAAGGGAGAGACCCAGTACTTC
TRBD1 | . | TRBJ2-7 | TRBV7-9 | CASSPRDRVEQYF | TGTGCCAGCAGCCCCCGGGACAGGGTCGAGCAGTACTTC
. | . | TRBJ1-5 | TRBV19 | CASSIHARGANQPQHF | TGTGCCAGTAGTATCCACGCCAGGGGTGCCAATCAGCCCCAGCATTTT
TRBD2 | few | TRBJ2-5 | TRBV12-3/TRBV12-4 | CASSPGLAGFETQYF | TGTGCCAGCAGTCCGGGACTAGCGGGGTTTGAGACCCAGTACTTC
TRBD2 | many | TRBJ2-3 | TRBV7-2 | CASSLSGELTTDTQYF | TGTGCCAGCAGCCTAAGCGGGGAGTTAACCACAGATACGCAGTATTTT
. | many | TRBJ2-1 | TRBV6-5 | CASSYSTRGGGEQFF | TGTGCCAGCAGTTACTCGACCAGGGGAGGGGGTGAGCAGTTCTTC
. | many | TRBJ1-2 | TRBV10-3 | CAISETEDYGYTF | TGTGCCATCAGTGAGACGGAGGACTATGGCTACACCTTC
. | . | TRBJ2-3 | TRBV12-3/TRBV12-4 | CASSFWPGGSQDTQYF | TGTGCCAGCAGTTTTTGGCCGGGGGGCTCCCAAGATACGCAGTATTTT
. | . | TRBJ1-2 | TRBV5-6 | CASSLRPGEDYGYTF | TGTGCCAGCAGCTTAAGACCCGGGGAGGACTATGGCTACACCTTC
. | . | TRBJ2-1 | TRBV19 | CASSMGEAWTDNEQFF | TGTGCCAGTAGTATGGGAGAAGCTTGGACGGACAATGAGCAGTTCTTC
TRBD1 | . | TRBJ2-7 | TRBV6-5 | CASSYAGTGDYEQYF | TGTGCCAGCAGTTACGCCGGGACAGGAGACTACGAGCAGTACTTC
. | few | TRBJ1-3 | TRBV11-3 | CASSTNSVPGNTIYF | TGTGCCAGCAGCACAAACAGTGTTCCTGGAAACACCATATATTTT
. | many | TRBJ2-3 | TRBV7-2 | CASSPRPTRYGITDTQYF | TGTGCCAGCAGCCCCAGACCAACTAGATACGGTATAACAGATACGCAGTATTTT
. | . | TRBJ1-5 | TRBV27 | CASGGGRNQPQHF | TGTGCCAGCGGTGGGGGGCGGAATCAGCCCCAGCATTTT
. | few | TRBJ2-3 | TRBV2 | CASLGGRADTQYF | TGTGCCAGCCTGGGGGGCCGGGCAGATACGCAGTATTTT
TRBD2 | few | TRBJ2-1 | TRBV15 | CATSRLAGEVEQFF | TGTGCCACCAGCAGACTAGCGGGGGAGGTTGAGCAGTTCTTC
TRBD1 | . | TRBJ1-2 | TRBV27 | CASSSDRIPYGYTF | TGTGCCAGCAGTTCGGACAGGATTCCCTATGGCTACACCTTC
. | few | TRBJ2-5 | TRBV6-2/TRBV6-3 | CASSYTGFEGTQYF | TGTGCCAGCAGTTACACAGGTTTCGAAGGGACCCAGTACTTC
. | few | TRBJ1-1 | TRBV19 | CASSILLTGATEAFF | TGTGCCAGTAGTATACTACTGACAGGAGCCACTGAAGCTTTCTTT
TRBD2 | few | TRBJ2-2 | TRBV6-1 | CASSERSRDYTNTGELFF | TGTGCCAGCAGTGAACGATCCCGGGACTACACGAACACCGGGGAGCTGTTTTTT
. | few | TRBJ1-3 | TRBV11-2 | CASSPQGQGNTIYF | TGTGCCAGCAGCCCCCAGGGACAAGGAAACACCATATATTTT
TRBD2 | once | TRBJ2-3 | TRBV12-5 | CASGLSGFYTDTQYF | TGTGCTAGTGGCCTTAGCGGGTTTTACACAGATACGCAGTATTTT
. | . | TRBJ2-3 | TRBV6-5 | CANSQQGFADTQYF | TGTGCCAACAGTCAGCAGGGGTTCGCAGATACGCAGTATTTT
. | once | TRBJ1-2 | TRBV19 | CASTSGTGYGYTF | TGTGCCAGTACGTCAGGAACGGGGTATGGCTACACCTTC
. | . | TRBJ1-5 | TRBV6-1 | CASRTSSGTYQPQHF | TGTGCCAGCCGAACTTCTTCCGGTACCTATCAGCCCCAGCATTTT
TRBD1 | . | TRBJ1-2 | TRBV24-1 | CATSDPGQGAETNYGYTF | TGTGCCACCAGTGATCCCGGACAGGGAGCGGAGACTAACTATGGCTACACCTTC
TRBD2 | . | TRBJ2-3 | TRBV6-5 | CASSPWGGMTTDTQYF | TGTGCCAGCAGTCCCTGGGGGGGTATGACAACAGATACGCAGTATTTT
TRBD2 | few | TRBJ2-3 | TRBV4-1 | CASSQDPLAGASTDTQYF | TGCGCCAGCAGCCAAGATCCACTAGCGGGGGCTAGCACAGATACGCAGTATTTT
TRBD1 | many | TRBJ1-6 | TRBV20-1 | CSAHLPTDREVSPLHF | TGCAGTGCTCACCTCCCGACAGACAGGGAGGTTTCACCCCTCCACTTT
. | few | TRBJ1-2 | TRBV12-3/TRBV12-4 | CASSFDLTASYGYTF | TGTGCCAGCAGTTTCGATCTTACAGCGTCCTATGGCTACACCTTC
. | . | TRBJ1-1 | TRBV5-6 | CASSLGLKTEAFF | TGTGCCAGCAGCTTAGGGCTGAAGACTGAGGCTTTCTTT
. | many | TRBJ1-2 | TRBV13 | CASSSPLGQLYSNYGYTF | TGTGCCAGCAGCTCACCCCTAGGACAGCTTTACTCTAACTATGGCTACACCTTC
. | . | TRBJ2-1 | TRBV6-6 | CASTTDYYEQFF | TGTGCCAGCACCACGGATTACTATGAGCAGTTCTTC
. | . | TRBJ1-2 | TRBV6-5 | CASSYANLGTGGYTF | TGTGCCAGCAGTTACGCCAATTTGGGGACTGGTGGCTACACCTTC
. | many | TRBJ1-5 | TRBV27 | CASSLGYSNQPQHF | TGTGCCAGCAGCTTGGGTTATAGCAATCAGCCCCAGCATTTT
. | . | TRBJ2-3 | TRBV12-5 | CASGRASASTDTQYF | TGTGCTAGTGGAAGGGCTAGCGCTAGCACAGATACGCAGTATTTT
TRBD1 | few | TRBJ2-3 | TRBV6-1 | CASSEKTGTGLYDTQYF | TGTGCCAGCAGCGAAAAAACGGGGACAGGGTTGTACGATACGCAGTATTTT
TRBD1 | . | TRBJ1-2 | TRBV14 | CASSPNRTGDGYTF | TGTGCCAGCAGCCCGAATCGGACAGGGGATGGCTACACCTTC
. | few | TRBJ1-2 | TRBV4-2 | CASSPQRQAPNYGYTF | TGTGCCAGCAGTCCCCAACGACAGGCGCCTAACTATGGCTACACCTTC
. | . | TRBJ2-6 | TRBV7-2 | CASSLVRRVTGANVLTF | TGTGCCAGCAGCTTAGTTCGGAGGGTAACTGGGGCCAACGTCCTGACTTTC
. | once | TRBJ2-3 | TRBV11-2 | CASSGHYGGVAQYF | TGTGCCAGCAGCGGACACTACGGAGGGGTGGCGCAGTATTTT
. | . | TRBJ2-5 | TRBV6-2/TRBV6-3 | CASSFGGAEETQYF | TGTGCCAGCAGTTTTGGGGGCGCTGAAGAGACCCAGTACTTC
. | many | TRBJ2-5 | TRBV7-9 | CASSNRGLQETQYF | TGTGCCAGCAGCAATAGGGGACTCCAAGAGACCCAGTACTTC
TRBD1 | . | TRBJ1-2 | TRBV7-9 | CASSSGSQGVHGYTF | TGTGCCAGCAGCTCCGGGTCCCAGGGGGTCCATGGCTACACCTTC
TRBD1 | . | TRBJ2-3 | TRBV5-6 | CASSSPQGAHTDTQYF | TGTGCCAGCAGCTCACCCCAGGGGGCGCACACAGATACGCAGTATTTT
. | . | TRBJ2-7 | TRBV18 | CASSPLDSQSYEQYF | TGTGCCAGCTCACCCCTAGACAGCCAATCCTACGAGCAGTACTTC
TRBD1 | . | TRBJ1-1 | TRBV27 | CASSFSGQRNTEAFF | TGTGCCAGCAGTTTCTCGGGACAGAGAAACACTGAAGCTTTCTTT